These T cell receptor beta chains were read from a single sample in a study of blood T cell repertoires in COVID-19. The method was immunoSEQ multiplex PCR; TCRdb's version includes in-frame clones alone and lacks a portion of them. Of 90,000 or so clones listed, around 87% are singletons. Sequences were obtained from peripheral blood. The receptors derive from a human donor in a cohort sampled during active COVID-19. Each CDR3 is given with its conserved first and last residue. A D gene is named only where the DNA matches it firmly. Clone size is not always given. Where it is, it says once, few, many or a class for expanded clones.

v_gene: TRBV11-1; j_gene: TRBJ1-2; d_gene: .; abundance: .; CDR3nt: TGTGCCAGCAGCTTATCCTATGACAGCTATGGCTACACCTTC; CDR3aa: CASSLSYDSYGYTF
v_gene: TRBV7-2; j_gene: TRBJ1-2; d_gene: TRBD1; abundance: .; CDR3nt: TGTGCCAGCAGCTTAGAGGCCAGGGGGGAAATTAGAGGCTACACCTTC; CDR3aa: CASSLEARGEIRGYTF
v_gene: TRBV6-2/TRBV6-3; j_gene: TRBJ1-2; d_gene: TRBD1; abundance: .; CDR3nt: TGTGCCAGCAGTAACTCCGGGACAGTTGGCTACACCTTC; CDR3aa: CASSNSGTVGYTF
v_gene: TRBV9; j_gene: TRBJ1-1; d_gene: TRBD1; abundance: .; CDR3nt: TGTGCCAGCAGCTCGACAGGGCTGAACACTGAAGCTTTCTTT; CDR3aa: CASSSTGLNTEAFF
v_gene: TRBV27; j_gene: TRBJ2-5; d_gene: TRBD2; abundance: .; CDR3nt: TGTGCCAGCAGTTTAACATGGGGGGGAAATCTGGAGACCCAGTACTTC; CDR3aa: CASSLTWGGNLETQYF
v_gene: TRBV21-1; j_gene: TRBJ1-5; d_gene: .; abundance: .; CDR3nt: TGTGCCAGCGGACAAGGACAGCTCAATCAGCCCCAGCATTTT; CDR3aa: CASGQGQLNQPQHF
v_gene: TRBV5-4; j_gene: TRBJ2-3; d_gene: .; abundance: .; CDR3nt: TGTGCCAGCAGCTTGCGTCGTGGCCAGGGGAGATCAGATACGCAGTATTTT; CDR3aa: CASSLRRGQGRSDTQYF
v_gene: TRBV5-1; j_gene: TRBJ2-7; d_gene: TRBD1; abundance: .; CDR3nt: TGCGCCAGCAGCCCGGACAGGGGGCGAGAGCAGTACTTC; CDR3aa: CASSPDRGREQYF
v_gene: TRBV5-1; j_gene: TRBJ1-1; d_gene: .; abundance: .; CDR3nt: TGCGCCAGCAGGGACACGCAGGACACTGAAGCTTTCTTT; CDR3aa: CASRDTQDTEAFF
v_gene: TRBV9; j_gene: TRBJ1-1; d_gene: TRBD1; abundance: .; CDR3nt: TGTGCCAGCAGCGTAGGTGGCAGGGGGCGAGGTAGCACTGAAGCTTTCTTT; CDR3aa: CASSVGGRGRGSTEAFF
v_gene: TRBV6-6; j_gene: TRBJ1-1; d_gene: TRBD1; abundance: .; CDR3nt: TGTGCCAGCAGTCGGGGGGGACAGTTAAGCACTGAAGCTTTCTTT; CDR3aa: CASSRGGQLSTEAFF
v_gene: TRBV2; j_gene: TRBJ1-4; d_gene: .; abundance: .; CDR3nt: TGTGCCAGCAGTGCCCGGGGTGAAAAACTGTTTTTT; CDR3aa: CASSARGEKLFF
v_gene: TRBV6-5; j_gene: TRBJ2-7; d_gene: .; abundance: .; CDR3nt: TGTGCCAGCAGTTCCTCCCTAGCGTCCCTGGTCTACGAGCAGTACTTC; CDR3aa: CASSSSLASLVYEQYF
v_gene: TRBV6-1; j_gene: TRBJ2-7; d_gene: TRBD1; abundance: .; CDR3nt: TGTGCCAGCAGTGAAGCGCGGACAGGGGGCTCGCAGTACTTC; CDR3aa: CASSEARTGGSQYF
v_gene: TRBV5-1; j_gene: TRBJ2-1; d_gene: TRBD2; abundance: once; CDR3nt: TGCGCCAGCAGAGCTCGGCCCCTAGCGGGGGGGAACAATGAGCAGTTCTTC; CDR3aa: CASRARPLAGGNNEQFF
v_gene: TRBV7-9; j_gene: TRBJ1-3; d_gene: .; abundance: .; CDR3nt: TGTGCCAGCAGCCTAGACGGGATCTCTGGAAACACCATATATTTT; CDR3aa: CASSLDGISGNTIYF
v_gene: TRBV27; j_gene: TRBJ2-5; d_gene: .; abundance: .; CDR3nt: TGTGCCAGCAGTTCAACGCTACCAGGGTCGGAGACCCAGTACTTC; CDR3aa: CASSSTLPGSETQYF